This is a list of T cell receptor beta chains from one sample in a study of OX40 agonist ivuxolimab in advanced cancers. Profiled with immunoSEQ multiplex PCR; TCRdb holds only in-frame clones, not every one. The sample includes around 33,000 clones, approximately 84% of them seen just once. The sample was CD4+ or CD8+ T cells sorted from blood, taken in a trial of the OX40 agonist ivuxolimab. The receptors stem from an adult with an advanced solid tumor such as melanoma, head and neck, liver or kidney cancer. The CDR3 runs from the conserved cysteine through the conserved F or W. The order of the fields is CDR3 protein, V gene, J gene, CDR3 length.

CDR3 protein: CASSPGGGWETQYF
V gene: TRBV7-2
J gene: TRBJ2-5
CDR3 length: 14

CDR3 protein: CASSTRTGVSYEQYF
V gene: TRBV7-8
J gene: TRBJ2-7
CDR3 length: 15

CDR3 protein: CASSTTGPGNQPQHF
V gene: TRBV6-6
J gene: TRBJ1-5
CDR3 length: 15

CDR3 protein: CASSFSGGPQQFF
V gene: TRBV27
J gene: TRBJ2-1
CDR3 length: 13

CDR3 protein: CASSTRDSEQYF
V gene: TRBV5-1
J gene: TRBJ2-7
CDR3 length: 12

CDR3 protein: CASTRLAGGPEEQYF
V gene: TRBV6-5
J gene: TRBJ2-7
CDR3 length: 15

CDR3 protein: CASSEQGSGANVLTF
V gene: TRBV28
J gene: TRBJ2-6
CDR3 length: 15

CDR3 protein: CASSSTDRNYEQYF
V gene: TRBV27
J gene: TRBJ2-7
CDR3 length: 14

CDR3 protein: CASSLQGGNQPQHF
V gene: TRBV7-2
J gene: TRBJ1-5
CDR3 length: 14

CDR3 protein: CASSEGQSSYEQYF
V gene: TRBV6-5
J gene: .
CDR3 length: 14

CDR3 protein: CASSQEWEGQYYEQYF
V gene: TRBV4-1
J gene: TRBJ2-7
CDR3 length: 16

CDR3 protein: CASSQLAGGSYEQYF
V gene: TRBV4-3
J gene: TRBJ2-7
CDR3 length: 15

CDR3 protein: CASSIGLGNSPLHF
V gene: TRBV19
J gene: TRBJ1-6
CDR3 length: 14

CDR3 protein: CAWSGGSNQPQHF
V gene: TRBV30
J gene: TRBJ1-5
CDR3 length: 13

CDR3 protein: CASSLNSGGNQPQHF
V gene: TRBV27
J gene: TRBJ1-5
CDR3 length: 15

CDR3 protein: CAWMSGNNEQFF
V gene: TRBV30
J gene: TRBJ2-1
CDR3 length: 12